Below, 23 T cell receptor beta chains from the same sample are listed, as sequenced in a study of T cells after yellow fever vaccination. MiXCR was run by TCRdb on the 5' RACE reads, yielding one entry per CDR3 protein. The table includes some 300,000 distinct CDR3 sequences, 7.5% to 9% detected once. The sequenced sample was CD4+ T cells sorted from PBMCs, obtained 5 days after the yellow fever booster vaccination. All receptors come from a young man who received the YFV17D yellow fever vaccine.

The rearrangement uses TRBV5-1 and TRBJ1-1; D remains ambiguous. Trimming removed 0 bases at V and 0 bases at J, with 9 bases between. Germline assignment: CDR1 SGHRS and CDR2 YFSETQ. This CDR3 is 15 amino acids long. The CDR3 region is CASSLVIGMNTEAFF. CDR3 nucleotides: TGCGCCAGCAGCTTGGTAATAGGGATGAACACTGAAGCTTTCTTT.

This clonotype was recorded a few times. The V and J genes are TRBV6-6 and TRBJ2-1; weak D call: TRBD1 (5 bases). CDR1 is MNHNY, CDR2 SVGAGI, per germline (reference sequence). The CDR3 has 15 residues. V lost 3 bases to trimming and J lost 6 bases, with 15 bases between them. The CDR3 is CASSYRQGGRNEQFF. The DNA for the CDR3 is TGTGCCAGCAGTTATCGGCAGGGTGGTCGCAATGAGCAGTTCTTC.

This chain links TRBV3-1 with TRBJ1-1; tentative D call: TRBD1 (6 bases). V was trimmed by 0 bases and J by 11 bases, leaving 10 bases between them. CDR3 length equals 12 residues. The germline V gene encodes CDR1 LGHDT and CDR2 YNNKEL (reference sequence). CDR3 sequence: CASSQDGQGAFF. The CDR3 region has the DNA TGTGCCAGCAGCCAAGATGGGCAGGGGGCTTTCTTT.

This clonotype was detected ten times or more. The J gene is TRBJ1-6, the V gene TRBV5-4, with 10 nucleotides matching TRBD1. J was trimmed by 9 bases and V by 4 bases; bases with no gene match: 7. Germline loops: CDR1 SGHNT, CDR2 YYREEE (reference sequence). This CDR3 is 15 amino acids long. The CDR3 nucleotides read TGTGCCAGCAGCGTTGGGTGGGACAGGGGTTCACCCCTCCACTTT. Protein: CASSVGWDRGSPLHF. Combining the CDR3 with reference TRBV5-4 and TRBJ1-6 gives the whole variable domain ETGVTQSPTHLIKTRGQQVTLRCSSQSGHNTVSWYQQALGQGPQFIFQYYREEENGRGNFPPRFSGLQFPNYSSELNVNALELDDSALYLCASSVGWDRGSPLHFGNGTRLTVT.

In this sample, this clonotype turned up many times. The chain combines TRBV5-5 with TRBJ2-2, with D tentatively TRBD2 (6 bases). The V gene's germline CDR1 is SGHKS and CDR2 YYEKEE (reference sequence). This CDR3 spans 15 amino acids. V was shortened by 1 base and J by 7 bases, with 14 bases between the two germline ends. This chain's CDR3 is CASSLIGLPLGELFF. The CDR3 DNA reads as TGTGCCAGCAGCTTGATAGGACTACCCCTCGGGGAGCTGTTTTTT.

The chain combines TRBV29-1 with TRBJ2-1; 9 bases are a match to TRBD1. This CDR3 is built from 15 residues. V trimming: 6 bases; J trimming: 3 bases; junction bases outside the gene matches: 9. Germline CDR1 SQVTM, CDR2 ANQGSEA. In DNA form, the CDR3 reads TGCAGCGTCCTGGTACAGGGGGCTTTCTACAATGAGCAGTTCTTC. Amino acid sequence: CSVLVQGAFYNEQFF.

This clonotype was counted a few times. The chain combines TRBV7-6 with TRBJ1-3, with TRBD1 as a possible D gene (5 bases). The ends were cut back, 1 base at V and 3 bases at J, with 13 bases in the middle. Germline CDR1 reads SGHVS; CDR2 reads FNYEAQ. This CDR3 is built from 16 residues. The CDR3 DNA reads TGTGCCAGCAGCTTAGGAGGAGGGGCGGATGGAAACACCATATATTTT. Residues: CASSLGGGADGNTIYF.

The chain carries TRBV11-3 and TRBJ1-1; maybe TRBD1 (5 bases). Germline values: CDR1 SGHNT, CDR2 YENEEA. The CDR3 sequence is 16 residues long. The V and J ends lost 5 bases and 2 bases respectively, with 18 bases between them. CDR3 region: CASSPKPPGGNTEAFF. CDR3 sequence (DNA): TGTGCCAGCAGCCCCAAGCCCCCCGGGGGTAACACTGAAGCTTTCTTT.

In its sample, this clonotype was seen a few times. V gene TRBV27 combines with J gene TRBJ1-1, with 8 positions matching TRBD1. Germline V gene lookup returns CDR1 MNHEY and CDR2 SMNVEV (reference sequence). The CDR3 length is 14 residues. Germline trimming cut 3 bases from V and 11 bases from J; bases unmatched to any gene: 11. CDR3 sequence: CASSFFQGAGEAFF. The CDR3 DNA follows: TGTGCCAGCAGTTTTTTCCAGGGGGCAGGGGAGGCTTTCTTT.

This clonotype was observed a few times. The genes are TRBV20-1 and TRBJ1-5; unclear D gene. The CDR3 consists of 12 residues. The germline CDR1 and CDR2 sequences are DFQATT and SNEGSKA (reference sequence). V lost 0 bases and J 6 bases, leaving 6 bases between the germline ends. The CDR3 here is CSAREAGQPQHF. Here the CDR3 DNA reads TGCAGTGCTAGAGAGGCGGGTCAGCCCCAGCATTTT.

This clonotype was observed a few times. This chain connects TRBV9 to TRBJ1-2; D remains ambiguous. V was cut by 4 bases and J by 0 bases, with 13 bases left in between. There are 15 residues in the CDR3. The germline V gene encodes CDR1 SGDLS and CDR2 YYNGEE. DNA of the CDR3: TGTGCCAGCAGCTTTAGCGAGGGAGCTAACTATGGCTACACCTTC. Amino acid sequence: CASSFSEGANYGYTF.

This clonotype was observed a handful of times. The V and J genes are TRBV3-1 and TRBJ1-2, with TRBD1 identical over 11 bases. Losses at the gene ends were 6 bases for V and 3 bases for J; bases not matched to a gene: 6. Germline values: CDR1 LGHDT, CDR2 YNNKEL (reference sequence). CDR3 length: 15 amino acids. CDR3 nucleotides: TGTGCCAGCAGTCCCGGGACAGGGGGTTACTATGGCTACACCTTC. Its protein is CASSPGTGGYYGYTF.

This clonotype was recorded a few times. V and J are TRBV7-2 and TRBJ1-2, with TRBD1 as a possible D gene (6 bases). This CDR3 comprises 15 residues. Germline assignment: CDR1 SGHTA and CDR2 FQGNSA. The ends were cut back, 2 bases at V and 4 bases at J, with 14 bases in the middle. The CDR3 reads CASSLRGGGGYGYTF. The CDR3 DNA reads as TGTGCCAGCAGCTTAAGGGGGGGAGGTGGCTATGGCTACACCTTC.

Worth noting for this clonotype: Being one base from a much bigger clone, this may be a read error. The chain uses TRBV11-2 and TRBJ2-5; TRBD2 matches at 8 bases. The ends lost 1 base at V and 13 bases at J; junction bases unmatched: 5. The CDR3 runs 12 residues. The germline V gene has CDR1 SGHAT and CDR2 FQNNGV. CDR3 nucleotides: TGTGCCAGCAGCTTAGGTGCAGGACTAGCGTACTTC. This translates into CASSLGAGLAYF.

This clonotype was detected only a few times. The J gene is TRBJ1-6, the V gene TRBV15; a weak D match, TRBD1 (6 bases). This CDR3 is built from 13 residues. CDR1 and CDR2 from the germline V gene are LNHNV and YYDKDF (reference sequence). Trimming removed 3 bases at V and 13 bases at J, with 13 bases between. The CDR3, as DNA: TGTGCCACCAGCAGCCACAGGGAGGGGCCCCTCCACTTT. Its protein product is CATSSHREGPLHF.

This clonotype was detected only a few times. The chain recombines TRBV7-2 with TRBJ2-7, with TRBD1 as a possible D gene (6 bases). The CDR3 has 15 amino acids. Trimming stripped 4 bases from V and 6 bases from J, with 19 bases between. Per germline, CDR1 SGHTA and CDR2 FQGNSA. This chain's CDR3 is CASSSTIQGSGEQYF. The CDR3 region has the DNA TGTGCCAGCAGCTCGACCATACAGGGCTCGGGCGAGCAGTACTTC.

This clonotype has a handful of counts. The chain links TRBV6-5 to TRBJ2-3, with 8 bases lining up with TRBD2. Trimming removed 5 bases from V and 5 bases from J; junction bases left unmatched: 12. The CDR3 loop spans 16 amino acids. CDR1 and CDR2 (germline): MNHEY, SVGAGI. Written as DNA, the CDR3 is TGTGCCAGCAGTCCCGGCTGGGCGGGGGGCAGAGATACGCAGTATTTT. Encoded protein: CASSPGWAGGRDTQYF.

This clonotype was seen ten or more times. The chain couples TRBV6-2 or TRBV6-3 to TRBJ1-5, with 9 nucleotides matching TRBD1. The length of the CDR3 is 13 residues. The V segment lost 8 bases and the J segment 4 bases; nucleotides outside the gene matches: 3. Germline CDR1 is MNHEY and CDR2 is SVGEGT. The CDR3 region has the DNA TGTGCCAGCCAAGACAGGGGGAATCAGCCCCAGCATTTT. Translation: CASQDRGNQPQHF.

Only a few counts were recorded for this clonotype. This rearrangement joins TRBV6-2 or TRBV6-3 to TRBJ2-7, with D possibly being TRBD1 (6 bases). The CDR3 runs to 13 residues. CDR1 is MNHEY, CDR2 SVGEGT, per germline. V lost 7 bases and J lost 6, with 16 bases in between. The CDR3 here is CASNKQGVGEQYF. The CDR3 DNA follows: TGTGCCAGCAATAAACAGGGAGTGGGCGAGCAGTACTTC.

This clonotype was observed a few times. The CDR3 spells CAIGRDRPTDTQYF. CDR3 DNA sequence: TGTGCCATCGGCCGGGACAGGCCGACAGATACGCAGTATTTT. This chain joins TRBV10-3 and TRBJ2-3; 8 bases match TRBD1. Germline-derived CDR1 and CDR2 are ENHRY and SYGVKD. CDR3 size: 14 residues. V shed 8 bases, J shed 3 bases, and the junction held 7 bases outside the gene matches.

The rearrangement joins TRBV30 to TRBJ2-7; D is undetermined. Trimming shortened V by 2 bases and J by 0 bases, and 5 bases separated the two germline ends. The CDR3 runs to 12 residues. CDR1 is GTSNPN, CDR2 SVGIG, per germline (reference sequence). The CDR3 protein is CAWSKISYEQYF. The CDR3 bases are TGTGCCTGGAGTAAGATCTCCTACGAGCAGTACTTC.

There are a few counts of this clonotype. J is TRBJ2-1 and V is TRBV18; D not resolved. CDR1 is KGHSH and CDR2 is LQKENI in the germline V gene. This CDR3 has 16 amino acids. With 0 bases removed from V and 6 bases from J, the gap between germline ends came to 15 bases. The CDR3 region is CASSPPTLPGFNEQFF. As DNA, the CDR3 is TGTGCCAGCTCACCACCGACTCTCCCCGGCTTCAATGAGCAGTTCTTC.

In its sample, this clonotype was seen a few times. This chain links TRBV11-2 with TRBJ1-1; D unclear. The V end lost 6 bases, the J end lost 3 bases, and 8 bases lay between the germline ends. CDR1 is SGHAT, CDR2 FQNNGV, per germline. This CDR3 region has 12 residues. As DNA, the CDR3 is TGTGCCAGCAGGACGGAGGACACTGAAGCTTTCTTT. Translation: CASRTEDTEAFF. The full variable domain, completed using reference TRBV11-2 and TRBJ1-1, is EAGVAQSPRYKIIEKRQSVAFWCNPISGHATLYWYQQILGQGPKLLIQFQNNGVVDDSQLPKDRFSAERLKGVDSTLKIQPAKLEDSAVYLCASRTEDTEAFFGQGTRLTVV.